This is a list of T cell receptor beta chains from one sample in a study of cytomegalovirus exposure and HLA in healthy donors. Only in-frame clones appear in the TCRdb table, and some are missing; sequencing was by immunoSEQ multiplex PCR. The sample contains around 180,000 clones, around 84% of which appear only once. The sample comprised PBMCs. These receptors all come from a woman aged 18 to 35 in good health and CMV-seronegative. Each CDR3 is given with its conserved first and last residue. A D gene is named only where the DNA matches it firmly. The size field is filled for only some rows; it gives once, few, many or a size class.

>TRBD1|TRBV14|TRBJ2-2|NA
TGTGCCAGCAGCCACAACCGACAGGGTAACACCGGGGAGCTGTTTTTT
CASSHNRQGNTGELFF
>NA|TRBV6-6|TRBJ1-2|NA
TGTGCCAGCAGTTACGTAGCTTTAGCTAACTATGGCTACACCTTC
CASSYVALANYGYTF
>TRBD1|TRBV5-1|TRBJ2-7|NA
TGCGCCAGCAGCTTGGGTGGACAGGCCTCCTACGAGCAGTACTTC
CASSLGGQASYEQYF
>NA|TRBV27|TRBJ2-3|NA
TGTGCCAGCAGTTTATCGTCGGGGGGCCTAGGGGATACGCAGTATTTT
CASSLSSGGLGDTQYF
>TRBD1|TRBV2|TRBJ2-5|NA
TGTGCCAGCAGCACATCTTGGGACAGGGGTGGAGAGACCCAGTACTTC
CASSTSWDRGGETQYF
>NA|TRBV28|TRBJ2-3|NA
TGTGCCAGCTCGACTAGCACAGATACGCAGTATTTT
CASSTSTDTQYF
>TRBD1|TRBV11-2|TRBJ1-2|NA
TGTGCCAGCAGCCCACGGGACAGGGGTACTCATGGCTACACCTTC
CASSPRDRGTHGYTF
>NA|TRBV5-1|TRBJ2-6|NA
TGCGCCAGCAGCGGGGCCGCTCGCTCTGGGGCCAACGTCCTGACTTTC
CASSGAARSGANVLTF
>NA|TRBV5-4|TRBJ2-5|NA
TGTGCCAGCAGCCCCCAAACAGGGTGGGAGACCCAGTACTTC
CASSPQTGWETQYF
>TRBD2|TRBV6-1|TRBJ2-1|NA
TGTGCCAGCAGTGAAGCGGGACTAGCGGGGGGGAATGAGCAGTTCTTC
CASSEAGLAGGNEQFF
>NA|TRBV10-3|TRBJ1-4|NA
TGTGCCATCAGTGAGTCTGAGGGGCCGGGAGGAAAACTGTTTTTT
CAISESEGPGGKLFF
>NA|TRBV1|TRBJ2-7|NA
TGCACCAGCCGTCTGGGAGCAGGGGCAACCTACGAGCAGTACTTC
CTSRLGAGATYEQYF
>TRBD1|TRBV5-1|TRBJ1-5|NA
TGCGCCAGCAGCCAAGGACAGGGGGGGTTAGCAGATCCCCAGCATTTT
CASSQGQGGLADPQHF
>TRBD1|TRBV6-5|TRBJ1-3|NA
TGTGCCAGCAGTCCGGGACAGGGGCCCGGAAACACCATATATTTT
CASSPGQGPGNTIYF
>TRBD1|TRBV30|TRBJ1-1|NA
TGTGCCTGGAGGCTCACAGGGGACACTGAAGCTTTCTTT
CAWRLTGDTEAFF
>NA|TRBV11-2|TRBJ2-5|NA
TGTGCCAGCAGCTTAGATTGGAGGGATTCGGGGTTAAGAGAGACCCAGTACTTC
CASSLDWRDSGLRETQYF
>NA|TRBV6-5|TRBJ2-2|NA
TGTGCCAGCAAGCGGGTGAACACCGGGGAGCTGTTTTTT
CASKRVNTGELFF
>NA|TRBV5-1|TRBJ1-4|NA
TGCGCCAGCAGCTTGTCAGGTGTGAATGAAAAACTGTTTTTT
CASSLSGVNEKLFF
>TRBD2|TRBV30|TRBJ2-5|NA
TGTGCCTGGAGTGTCGCTGAGGGGAGGGCCTTGGAGACCCAGTACTTC
CAWSVAEGRALETQYF
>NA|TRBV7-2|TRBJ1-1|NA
TGTGCCAGCAGCTTAGGGACACAGCGCACTGAAGCTTTCTTT
CASSLGTQRTEAFF
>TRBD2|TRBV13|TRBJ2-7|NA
TGTGCCAGCAGCTCACGACTACTAGCGGGAAAGAACTACGAGCAGTACTTC
CASSSRLLAGKNYEQYF
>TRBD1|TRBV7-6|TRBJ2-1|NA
TGTGCCAGCAGCTTGACAGGGGGCGCAAGGGAAATGAATGAGCAGTTCTTC
CASSLTGGAREMNEQFF
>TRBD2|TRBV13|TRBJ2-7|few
TGTGCCAGCAGCTTAGGAGGACTAGCGGGAAACTACGAGCAGTACTTC
CASSLGGLAGNYEQYF